This T cell receptor (beta chain) comes out of a study of OX40 agonist ivuxolimab in advanced cancers. On the study more broadly: Partial responses were recorded for three patients, including one with hepatocellular carcinoma and two with cutaneous melanoma.

V was cut by 2 bases and J by 5 bases, with 7 bases left in between. This CDR3 contains 14 residues. The germline gives CDR1 MNHEY, CDR2 SVGAGI. Sequencing used immunoSEQ multiplex PCR; TCRdb keeps in-frame clones, though not all of them. Seen here are tens of thousands of clones, over 75% observed once, and the top ten hold about 2.4%. Sequencing was performed on CD4+ or CD8+ T cells sorted from blood, taken in a trial of the OX40 agonist ivuxolimab. This receptor was identified in an adult with an advanced solid tumor such as melanoma, head and neck, liver or kidney cancer. The chain is built from TRBV6-5 and TRBJ1-6; no clear D gene. The CDR3 region is CASSYRPNNSPLHF. CDR3 bases: TGTGCCAGCAGTTACCGGCCCAATAATTCACCCCTCCACTTT.